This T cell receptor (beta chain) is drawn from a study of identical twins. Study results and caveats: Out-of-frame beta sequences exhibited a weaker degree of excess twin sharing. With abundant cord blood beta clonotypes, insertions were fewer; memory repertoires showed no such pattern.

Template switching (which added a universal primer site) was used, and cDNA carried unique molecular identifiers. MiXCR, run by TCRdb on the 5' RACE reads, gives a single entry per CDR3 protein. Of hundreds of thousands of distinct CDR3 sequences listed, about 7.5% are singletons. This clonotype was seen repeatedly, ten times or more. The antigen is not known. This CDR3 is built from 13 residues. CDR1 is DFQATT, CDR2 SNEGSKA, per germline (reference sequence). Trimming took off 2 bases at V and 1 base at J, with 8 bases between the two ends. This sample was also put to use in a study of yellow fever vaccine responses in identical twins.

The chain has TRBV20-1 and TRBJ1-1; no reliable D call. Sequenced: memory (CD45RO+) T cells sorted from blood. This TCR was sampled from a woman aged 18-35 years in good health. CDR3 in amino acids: CSARFEPNTEAFF. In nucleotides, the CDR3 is TGCAGTGCTAGATTTGAACCGAACACTGAAGCTTTCTTT.